Following are 18 T cell receptor beta chains from one sample sequenced in a study of shared clonotypes between healthy human individuals. Repertoires were generated with immunoSEQ multiplex PCR, while TCRdb's copy carries only in-frame clones and drops some. The sample yields more than 2 million clones, approximately 94% seen once. Positively selected for CCR7, the CD45RO-negative cells used as naive CD8 cells excluded terminally differentiated effector memory CD45RA+ cells. The material sequenced was naive CD8+ T cells sorted from blood. These receptors were collected from a man aged 18 to 29 in good health.

This clone was observed once. The CDR3 reads CASSSRRWEGTDTQYF. The CDR3 DNA sequence: TGTGCCAGCAGCTCTAGGCGGTGGGAGGGGACAGATACGCAGTATTTT. This sequence joins TRBV7-9 and TRBJ2-3; 7 bases map to TRBD2. The CDR3 totals 16 residues. The V and J ends lost 4 bases and 3 bases, in that order; junction bases with no gene match: 10. Germline values: CDR1 SEHNR, CDR2 FQNEAQ (reference sequence).

The gene calls are TRBV4-1 and TRBJ1-3, with D hard to call. Germline lookup yields CDR1 MGHRA and CDR2 YSYEKL. CDR3 length equals 16 residues. Trimming cost V 0 bases and J 0 bases, with 9 bases left between them. CDR3 protein: CASSQDRWISGNTIYF. Written as DNA, the CDR3 is TGCGCCAGCAGCCAAGATCGCTGGATCTCTGGAAACACCATATATTTT.

With respect to this clone: Other DNA sequences in the sample encode the same CDR3. CDR3 sequence reads: CASSYSLAGGRETQYF. The CDR3 DNA is TGTGCCAGCAGTTACTCCCTTGCGGGAGGAAGGGAGACCCAGTACTTC. The rearrangement uses TRBV6-5 and TRBJ2-5, with 8 bases aligning to TRBD2. Germline CDR1 and CDR2: MNHEY and SVGAGI. This CDR3 region has 16 residues. V lost 0 bases, J lost 5 bases, and 8 bases stayed unmatched.

V is TRBV11-2 and J is TRBJ2-7; no reliable D call. The germline V and J ends were trimmed by 3 bases and 0 bases, with 9 bases remaining between them. CDR3 length: 14 amino acids. Germline loops: CDR1 SGHAT, CDR2 FQNNGV. The CDR3 reads CASSFLGSSYEQYF. CDR3 DNA sequence: TGTGCCAGCAGCTTTTTAGGTAGCTCCTACGAGCAGTACTTC.

With respect to this clone: Within the sample, other DNA sequences also encode this same CDR3. The chain is built from TRBV5-4 and TRBJ2-7; 9 bases map to TRBD1. The ends lost 4 bases at V and 2 bases at J; junction bases unmatched: 7. Germline CDR1 is SGHNT and CDR2 is YYREEE (reference sequence). This CDR3 is built from 15 residues. Written as DNA, the CDR3 is TGTGCCAGCAGCCCAGGACAGGGGAGTACCTACGAGCAGTACTTC. Its translation: CASSPGQGSTYEQYF.

As concerns this clone: Other DNA sequences within the sample encode an identical CDR3. The V call is TRBV28, the J call TRBJ2-7, with TRBD1 matching over 8 bases. J was trimmed by 1 base and V by 7 bases; bases with no gene match: 6. Per germline, CDR1 MDHEN and CDR2 SYDVKM. The CDR3 covers 14 residues. CDR3 DNA sequence: TGTGCCAGCACCGTTACAGGGGGGTCCTACGAGCAGTACTTC. It encodes CASTVTGGSYEQYF.

This sequence joins TRBV2 and TRBJ1-2; D remains unclear. The V end was cut by 11 bases, the J end by 6 bases, with 25 bases between. The CDR3 has 15 amino acids. Germline lookup yields CDR1 SNHLY and CDR2 FYNNEI. The CDR3, as DNA: TGTGCCCAAGCAAAGTCCTCTCTCTCCTGGGATGGCTACACCTTC. Its translation: CAQAKSSLSWDGYTF.

This chain connects TRBV6-5 to TRBJ2-7, with a weak D call TRBD2 (6 bases). Per the germline V gene, CDR1 is MNHEY and CDR2 is SVGAGI. This CDR3 comprises 13 residues. Trimming took off 2 bases at V and 3 bases at J, with 8 bases between the two ends. The CDR3 region is CASSYEGLYEQYF. The CDR3 DNA follows: TGTGCCAGCAGTTACGAGGGACTCTACGAGCAGTACTTC.

V usage is TRBV27 and J usage is TRBJ1-2; D may be TRBD1 (6 bases). V lost 4 bases to trimming and J lost 7 bases, with 13 bases between them. The length of the CDR3 is 13 residues. Germline V gives CDR1 MNHEY, CDR2 SMNVEV (reference sequence). Written as DNA, the CDR3 is TGTGCCAGCAGTTCACAGGGTAGAAGTGGCTACACCTTC. Translating gives CASSSQGRSGYTF.

The chain joins TRBV7-9 to TRBJ2-5; TRBD2 might be the D (5 bases). The CDR3 has 16 amino acids. Trimming removed 5 bases at V and 2 bases at J, with 18 bases between. The germline gives CDR1 SEHNR, CDR2 FQNEAQ (reference sequence). CDR3 residues: CASSQTPGLQQETQYF. CDR3 DNA sequence: TGTGCCAGCAGCCAAACACCTGGACTCCAACAAGAGACCCAGTACTTC.

The chain uses TRBV10-2 and TRBJ2-1, with 8 bases fitting TRBD2. The trim removed 0 bases at V and 4 bases at J, leaving 8 bases unmatched. In germline, CDR1 is WSHSY, CDR2 SAAADI. The CDR3 extends over 17 amino acids. The DNA of the CDR3 is TGCGCCAGCAGTGAGTCGAACGAGCGGGAGCCATACAATGAGCAGTTCTTC. This encodes CASSESNEREPYNEQFF.

The V call is TRBV14, the J call TRBJ2-7, with TRBD1 matching 12 bases. The J segment lost 6 bases and the V segment lost 3 bases, leaving 9 bases of the junction unmatched. Germline CDR1 reads SGHDN; CDR2 reads FVKESK. The CDR3 loop spans 16 amino acids. CDR3 coding DNA: TGTGCCAGCAGCCATTTCCCGGGACAGGGGGCGTCCGAGCAGTACTTC. This translates into CASSHFPGQGASEQYF.

Notes on this clone: Additional DNA sequences in this sample encode the identical CDR3. The DNA for the CDR3 is TGTGCCAGCAGCTTCGGTAGCTACGAGCAGTACTTC. Translated: CASSFGSYEQYF. The rearrangement joins TRBV7-9 to TRBJ2-7; unclear D gene. The CDR3 runs to 12 residues. V was pared by 3 bases and J by 3 bases, with 6 bases between. Germline-derived CDR1 and CDR2 are SEHNR and FQNEAQ (reference sequence). Full variable domain (rest looked up from reference TRBV7-9 and TRBJ2-7): DTGVSQNPRHKITKRGQNVTFRCDPISEHNRLYWYRQTLGQGPEFLTYFQNEAQLEKSRLLSDRFSAERPKGSFSTLEIQRTEQGDSAMYLCASSFGSYEQYFGPGTRLTVT.

V and J are TRBV7-9 and TRBJ2-5; TRBD2 matches at 9 bases. The CDR3 consists of 19 residues. The V gene's germline CDR1 is SEHNR and CDR2 FQNEAQ (reference sequence). Trimming took 5 bases from V and 4 from J; bases not matched to a gene: 20. CDR3: CASSHGWREGLPNRETQYF. CDR3 DNA: TGTGCCAGCAGCCACGGCTGGCGGGAGGGCCTACCGAACAGAGAGACCCAGTACTTC. Full variable domain (remainder filled in from reference TRBV7-9 and TRBJ2-5): DTGVSQNPRHKITKRGQNVTFRCDPISEHNRLYWYRQTLGQGPEFLTYFQNEAQLEKSRLLSDRFSAERPKGSFSTLEIQRTEQGDSAMYLCASSHGWREGLPNRETQYFGPGTRLLVL.

The CDR3 here is CASSNEPGSYEQYF. In DNA form, the CDR3 reads TGCGCCAGCAGCAACGAGCCGGGGAGCTACGAGCAGTACTTC. This chain links TRBV4-1 with TRBJ2-7, with a weak D call TRBD2 (5 bases). The V gene's germline CDR1 is MGHRA and CDR2 YSYEKL. V was shortened by 5 bases and J by 3 bases, with 14 bases between the two germline ends. This CDR3 is built from 14 residues.

This chain connects TRBV4-3 to TRBJ1-5, with unresolved D. Germline V gene data show CDR1 as LGHNA and CDR2 as YSLEER. Trimming removed 1 base from V and 5 bases from J, with 9 bases in between. CDR3 size: 14 residues. The CDR3 loop is CASSQVDGYQPQHF. The DNA for the CDR3 is TGCGCCAGCAGCCAAGTTGACGGATATCAGCCCCAGCATTTT.

The chain recombines TRBV7-8 with TRBJ2-7; a weak D match, TRBD2 (6 bases). There are 12 residues in the CDR3. Germline V gives CDR1 SGHVS, CDR2 FQNEAQ. V was trimmed by 3 bases and J by 7 bases, leaving 10 bases between them. For the CDR3, the DNA is TGTGCCAGCAGCTTCAGGGCGGGGGAGCAGTACTTC. Translated, it gives CASSFRAGEQYF.

The chain uses TRBV6-1 and TRBJ1-5, with a weak D call TRBD1 (6 bases). The CDR3 runs 12 residues. V was clipped by 6 bases and J by 5 bases, with 8 bases between them. Per the germline V gene, CDR1 is MNHNS and CDR2 is SASEGT. The CDR3 sequence: CASSAGDQPQHF. The DNA of the CDR3 is TGTGCCAGCAGCGCAGGGGATCAGCCCCAGCATTTT.